Listed here are 7 T cell receptor beta chains from one sample, sequenced in a study of cytomegalovirus exposure and HLA in healthy donors. PCR employed 60 Vbeta and 13 Jbeta primers. TCRdb's table, derived via immunoSEQ multiplex PCR, lists solely in-frame clones and lacks some. This table holds 120,000 to 150,000 clones. Specimen: PBMCs. Receptors were obtained from a woman younger than 30 in good health and CMV-seronegative.

J is TRBJ2-1 and V is TRBV30, with a tentative D call TRBD2 (6 bases). The CDR3 is made up of 12 amino acids. V shed 8 bases and J shed 1 base, with 9 bases lying between them. CDR1 is GTSNPN and CDR2 is SVGIG in the germline V gene (reference sequence). This chain's CDR3 is CAHGSSYNEQFF. The CDR3 region has the DNA TGTGCCCACGGGAGTTCCTACAATGAGCAGTTCTTC.

V gene TRBV11-3 combines with J gene TRBJ2-7, with TRBD2 as a possible D gene (5 bases). The ends were cut back, 0 bases at V and 0 bases at J, with 9 bases in the middle. This CDR3 has 15 amino acids. The germline gives CDR1 SGHNT, CDR2 YENEEA. CDR3 sequence reads: CASSLDERNSYEQYV. The CDR3 bases are TGTGCCAGCAGCTTAGACGAGCGGAACTCCTACGAGCAGTACGTC.

V is TRBV18 and J is TRBJ1-2; 7 nucleotides align to TRBD1. Germline CDR1 and CDR2: KGHSH and LQKENI. J lost 4 bases, V lost 3 bases, and 2 bases had no gene match. The length of the CDR3 is 13 residues. The CDR3 loop is CASSPDRLYGYTF. CDR3 sequence (DNA): TGTGCCAGCTCACCGGACAGGCTCTATGGCTACACCTTC. The whole variable domain, remainder taken from reference TRBV18 and TRBJ1-2, is NAGVMQNPRHLVRRRGQEARLRCSPMKGHSHVYWYRQLPEEGLKFMVYLQKENIIDESGMPKERFSAEFPKEGPSILRIQQVVRGDSAAYFCASSPDRLYGYTFGSGTRLTVV.

The genes are TRBV7-9 and TRBJ2-7, with 8 bases that match TRBD2. CDR1 is SEHNR and CDR2 is FQNEAQ in the germline V gene (reference sequence). The trim removed 2 bases at V and 6 bases at J, leaving 9 bases unmatched. This CDR3 is 15 amino acids long. CDR3 DNA: TGTGCCAGCAGCTTACTCGGGCCCGGGACTAGCGAGCAGTACGTC. Protein sequence: CASSLLGPGTSEQYV.

The chain has TRBV9 and TRBJ2-1; perhaps TRBD1 as D (5 bases). The CDR3 covers 15 residues. The germline V gene has CDR1 SGDLS and CDR2 YYNGEE. V was cut by 0 bases and J by 2 bases, with 9 bases left in between. The CDR3 DNA reads TGTGCCAGCAGCGTAGGACAGTCACCCTACAATGAGCAGTTCTTC. Translation: CASSVGQSPYNEQFF.

The rearrangement links TRBV19 to TRBJ2-1; 11 bases map to TRBD2. Losses at the gene ends were 5 bases for V and 6 bases for J; bases not matched to a gene: 6. The CDR3 sequence is 15 residues long. CDR1 and CDR2 (germline): LNHDA, SQIVND (reference sequence). The chain's CDR3 is CASSLGTSGLNEQFF. In DNA form, the CDR3 reads TGTGCCAGTAGTCTCGGGACTAGCGGACTCAATGAGCAGTTCTTC.

This chain joins TRBV9 and TRBJ1-1; 9 positions agree with TRBD1. Germline V CDR1 and CDR2: SGDLS, YYNGEE. Trimming removed 3 bases from V and 1 base from J; junction bases left unmatched: 4. The CDR3 is 15 residues long. CDR3 coding DNA: TGTGCCAGCAGCGGTGGACAGGGGACGAACACTGAAGCTTTCTTT. This translates into CASSGGQGTNTEAFF.